This T cell receptor beta chain stems from a study of CD8 T cells in ankylosing spondylitis. Study-level results: Seemingly characteristic of ankylosing spondylitis blood was a TCR beta motif consisting of 7 or 8 highly homologous variants.

In TCRdb, the 5' RACE reads were re-called with MiXCR into one record per CDR3 protein. The sample has 670,000 or so distinct CDR3 sequences, around 17% seen once; the top ten hold 15% to 20%. Between the trimmed V and J ends, which lost 4 bases and 4 bases, there was a span of 5 bases. CDR1 is DFQATT, CDR2 SNEGSKA, per germline (reference sequence). The CDR3 is made up of 11 amino acids. In the case of this clonotype: No antigen is known for it.

The chain carries TRBV20-1 and TRBJ2-1; no clear D gene. What was sequenced was blood, either unsorted or a sorted T cell fraction (not recorded which). The TCR was taken from a male donor with ankylosing spondylitis. This CDR3 reads CSAKIYNEQFF. As DNA, the CDR3 is TGCAGTGCTAAGATATACAATGAGCAGTTCTTC.